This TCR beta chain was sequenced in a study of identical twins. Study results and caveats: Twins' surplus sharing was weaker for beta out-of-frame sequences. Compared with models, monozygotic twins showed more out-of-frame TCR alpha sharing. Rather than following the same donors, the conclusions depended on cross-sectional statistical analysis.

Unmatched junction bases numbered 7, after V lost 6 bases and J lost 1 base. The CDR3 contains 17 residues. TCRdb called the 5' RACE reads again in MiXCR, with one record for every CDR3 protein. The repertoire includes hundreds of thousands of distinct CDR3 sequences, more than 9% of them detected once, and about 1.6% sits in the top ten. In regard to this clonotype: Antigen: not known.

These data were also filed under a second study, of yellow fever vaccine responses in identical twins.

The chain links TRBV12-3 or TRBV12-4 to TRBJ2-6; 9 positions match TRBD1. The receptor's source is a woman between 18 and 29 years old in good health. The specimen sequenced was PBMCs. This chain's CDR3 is CASSSRTGESGANVLTF. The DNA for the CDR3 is TGTGCCAGCAGCAGTCGGACAGGGGAGTCTGGGGCCAACGTCCTGACTTTC.